This is a list of T cell receptor beta chains from one sample in a study of T-cell reconstitution after alpha-beta-depleted transplantation in children. From the PCR reads, TCRdb called clonotypes with MiXCR, one entry per CDR3 protein. The profile shows around 700,000 distinct CDR3 sequences, over 10% of them singletons. Here the sequenced sample was PBMCs, taken before TCRalphabeta/CD19-depleted stem cell transplant. The receptors come from a girl aged 2 to 10 with congenital amegakaryocytic thrombocytopenia, due to receive a stem cell transplant. The CDR3 runs from the conserved cysteine through the conserved F or W. Fields, in order: CDR3 protein, V gene.

CDR3 protein: CSAILAGEADTQYF; V gene: TRBV20-1
CDR3 protein: CASSLAGVIQETQYF; V gene: TRBV28
CDR3 protein: CASSTTLGAPDTQYF; V gene: TRBV5-5
CDR3 protein: CASRRTSGYNTQYF; V gene: TRBV7-2
CDR3 protein: CASSAPGGHMNTEAFF; V gene: TRBV7-9
CDR3 protein: CSARDLRTVYNEQFF; V gene: TRBV20-1
CDR3 protein: CASSASWGRDEQFF; V gene: TRBV9
CDR3 protein: CSAVGGRGETQYF; V gene: TRBV20-1
CDR3 protein: CATSRALGPTSYEQYF; V gene: TRBV15
CDR3 protein: CASSYSRGGVIPDEQFF; V gene: TRBV6-2/TRBV6-3
CDR3 protein: CASTLGQKETQYF; V gene: TRBV28
CDR3 protein: CASTYQWTGSSYEQYF; V gene: TRBV6-1
CDR3 protein: CASSPFVISGDNEQFF; V gene: TRBV19
CDR3 protein: CASSPRVLAGTYEQYF; V gene: TRBV3-1
CDR3 protein: CASSLDRDTQYF; V gene: TRBV5-1
CDR3 protein: CASSYGLAGEETQYF; V gene: TRBV6-5
CDR3 protein: CASSYARSGELFF; V gene: TRBV12-3/TRBV12-4
CDR3 protein: CASSGGRINEKLFF; V gene: TRBV9
CDR3 protein: CASRGRGTSEQKGHNEQFF; V gene: TRBV12-3/TRBV12-4
CDR3 protein: CASGRDGHTGELFF; V gene: TRBV5-1
CDR3 protein: CASSEVDRGHNEQFF; V gene: TRBV2
CDR3 protein: CASSMEGATGELFF; V gene: TRBV5-1
CDR3 protein: CASSSIGGEPTDTQYF; V gene: TRBV7-9
CDR3 protein: CSASSGQLNTEAFF; V gene: TRBV20-1
CDR3 protein: CSVGGGLADTQYF; V gene: TRBV29-1
CDR3 protein: CASSPSLAAYNEQFF; V gene: TRBV5-1
CDR3 protein: CASSSQGDRSPLHF; V gene: TRBV5-1
CDR3 protein: CASSLGLPSPRFYTYEQYF; V gene: TRBV11-2